These 7 T cell receptor beta chains were all obtained from the same sample, sequenced in a study of T cell responses to AZD1222 COVID-19 vaccine. Some clones are missing from TCRdb's copy, which holds only in-frame ones; the method was immunoSEQ multiplex PCR. Here the sample spans 200,000 or so clones, more than 75% being singletons. The sequenced sample was peripheral blood, obtained on day 0 of AZD1222 vaccination. These TCRs come from an adult in good health.

J is TRBJ1-4 and V is TRBV27; no definite D call. V was trimmed by 5 bases and J by 7 bases, leaving 23 bases between them. The CDR3 is 17 amino acids. The germline gives CDR1 MNHEY, CDR2 SMNVEV (reference sequence). The CDR3 here is CASSPGPKVLRIEKLFF. DNA for the CDR3: TGTGCCAGCAGTCCAGGCCCCAAAGTTCTACGCATTGAAAAACTGTTTTTT.

The chain joins TRBV11-2 to TRBJ2-5; 11 bases fit TRBD1. CDR3 length: 18 residues. Germline loops: CDR1 SGHAT, CDR2 FQNNGV. Trimming took 5 bases from V and 4 from J; bases not matched to a gene: 15. CDR3 nucleotide sequence: TGTGCCAGCAGCCCGATTGGGATAGGACAGGGGGCGGGAGAGACCCAGTACTTC. Translated: CASSPIGIGQGAGETQYF.

There are a few counts of this clone. This chain uses TRBV19 with TRBJ1-1; TRBD1 matches at 8 bases. The V gene's germline CDR1 is LNHDA and CDR2 SQIVND (reference sequence). Trimming at V came to 0 bases and at J to 7 bases, leaving 7 bases not matched to a gene. This CDR3 contains 15 residues. CDR3 protein: CASSIEQGGLGEAFF. Here the CDR3 DNA reads TGTGCCAGTAGTATAGAACAGGGGGGATTGGGTGAAGCTTTCTTT.

The rearrangement joins TRBV7-2 to TRBJ2-7; possible D gene TRBD2, 5 bases. Germline-derived CDR1 and CDR2 are SGHTA and FQGNSA. CDR3 size: 16 residues. The germline V and J ends were trimmed by 0 bases and 4 bases, with 16 bases remaining between them. CDR3 DNA sequence: TGTGCCAGCAGCTTAGCGGGCGCGTCTCGGGGTTACGAGCAGTACTTC. It is translated as CASSLAGASRGYEQYF. The full variable domain, in which reference TRBV7-2 and TRBJ2-7 provide the parts outside the CDR3, is GAGVSQSPSNKVTEKGKDVELRCDPISGHTALYWYRQSLGQGLEFLIYFQGNSAPDKSGLPSDRFSAERTGGSVSTLTIQRTQQEDSAVYLCASSLAGASRGYEQYFGPGTRLTVT.

The genes are TRBV19 and TRBJ2-6, with a possible D match to TRBD1 (5 bases). Germline CDR1 is LNHDA and CDR2 is SQIVND (reference sequence). The CDR3 length is 16 residues. The V end was cut by 7 bases, the J end by 0 bases, with 13 bases between. CDR3 in amino acids: CASISDSSSGANVLTF. CDR3 sequence (DNA): TGTGCCAGTATTTCCGACAGCAGCTCTGGGGCCAACGTCCTGACTTTC.

This rearrangement joins TRBV14 to TRBJ1-1; 7 nucleotides match TRBD1. The CDR3 length is 13 residues. The V segment lost 4 bases and the J segment 5 bases; nucleotides outside the gene matches: 4. Germline-derived CDR1 and CDR2 are SGHDN and FVKESK. CDR3 coding DNA: TGTGCCAGCAGCCCACAGGGGAGGACTGAAGCTTTCTTT. Amino acid sequence: CASSPQGRTEAFF.

This chain links TRBV7-9 with TRBJ1-4; D not certain. The germline V and J ends were trimmed by 1 base and 4 bases, with 7 bases remaining between them. This CDR3 has 14 amino acids. Germline V lookup: CDR1 SEHNR, CDR2 FQNEAQ (reference sequence). The chain's CDR3 is CASSLGPRNEKLFF. In DNA, the CDR3 is TGTGCCAGCAGCTTAGGACCTCGTAATGAAAAACTGTTTTTT.